One T cell receptor (beta chain) is described in this entry. Its specificity is not known. This sample stems from a study of tumor-infiltrating lymphocytes in localized non-small cell lung cancer. Libraries were prepared by immunoSEQ multiplex PCR; TCRdb keeps only in-frame clonotypes and omits some of them. The data hold 10,000 to 15,000 clones, with about 66% observed a single time. General study points: No T-cell fraction difference was seen between IM1 and IM2 tumors. Only some patients had TCR sequencing, depending on available tissue. Recurrence-free survival showed no association with tumor T-cell fraction.

Sequenced input: lung tumor tissue. This TCR came from a human donor with non-small cell lung cancer.

CDR3: CASSALRDGYGYTF. The CDR3 DNA follows: TGTGCCAGCAGCGCCCTCCGGGACGGATATGGCTACACCTTC. The chain employs TRBV9 and TRBJ1-2; a weak D match, TRBD1 (5 bases). CDR3 length equals 14 residues. The V gene lost 3 bases and the J gene lost 5 bases, with 14 bases spanning the gap. The V gene's germline CDR1 is SGDLS and CDR2 YYNGEE.